This TCR beta chain was recorded in a study of glioma-infiltrating T cells after dendritic cell vaccination. V lost 7 bases and J 0 bases, leaving 7 bases between the germline ends. The CDR3 extends over 13 amino acids. From germline, CDR1 is LNHDA and CDR2 SQIVND (reference sequence). The time point: after dendritic cell vaccination, including at tumor progression/relapse. Here immunoSEQ multiplex PCR was the method, and the copy in TCRdb shows in-frame clones only, minus some. The sample yields 50,000 to 55,000 clones, 70% to 90% seen once. This sequence originates from a human donor with glioblastoma. Sample: blood, taken after dendritic cell vaccination. The chain carries TRBV19 and TRBJ2-4; the D is unclear. In DNA, the CDR3 is TGTGCCAGTACTGGCCTAGCCAAAAACATTCAGTACTTC. It is translated as CASTGLAKNIQYF.